This is a list of T cell receptor beta chains from one sample in a study of cytomegalovirus exposure and HLA in healthy donors. Assay used: immunoSEQ multiplex PCR; TCRdb lists only in-frame clones, some missing. The sample has around 180,000 clones, around 68% seen once. Sequencing was done on a sample of PBMCs. The receptors here all came from a girl aged 10-17 years in good health and CMV-seronegative. The conserved cysteine and the conserved F or W are not part of the CDR3 here.

V: TRBV6-5
J: TRBJ1-2
CDR3: ASSGSSQRGGYT

V: TRBV7-9
J: TRBJ1-5
CDR3: ASSLGGQGWSNQPQH

V: TRBV28
J: TRBJ1-3
CDR3: ASTRASGNTIY

V: TRBV6-5
J: TRBJ1-1
CDR3: ASSYDQGNTEAF

V: TRBV28
J: TRBJ2-6
CDR3: ASSLSFRGTSGANVLT

V: TRBV6-5
J: TRBJ2-1
CDR3: ASSHRRGNEQF

V: TRBV9
J: TRBJ1-1
CDR3: ASSPGVGIMNTEAF

V: TRBV27
J: TRBJ2-7
CDR3: ASTLGTGGGEQY

V: TRBV19
J: TRBJ2-7
CDR3: ASSMGTGFTYEQY

V: TRBV7-9
J: TRBJ1-1
CDR3: ASSFPEGSTEAF

V: TRBV6-5
J: TRBJ2-7
CDR3: ASKGVSGTQY

V: TRBV6-1
J: TRBJ1-2
CDR3: ASRRTGIGYYGYT

V: TRBV2
J: TRBJ1-5
CDR3: ASSVGRASNQPQH

V: TRBV6-1
J: TRBJ2-7
CDR3: ASSESLNSYEQY

V: TRBV19
J: TRBJ1-6
CDR3: ASSSSIADNSPLH

V: TRBV4-1
J: TRBJ2-7
CDR3: ASSHIGQGNSYEQY

V: TRBV21-1
J: TRBJ1-2
CDR3: ASSKLGGDSSYGYT

V: TRBV5-6
J: TRBJ1-5
CDR3: ASSLLRLGQGHDQPQH

V: TRBV5-1
J: TRBJ2-2
CDR3: ASMESGGVNTGELF

V: TRBV30
J: TRBJ1-3
CDR3: ARQESGNTIY

V: TRBV27
J: TRBJ1-1
CDR3: ATQQGGGTEAF

V: TRBV7-9
J: TRBJ2-1
CDR3: ASSLSLPSSYNEQF

V: TRBV19
J: TRBJ1-4
CDR3: ASSIAEGLATNEKLF

V: TRBV4-1
J: TRBJ1-2
CDR3: ASSQIIRRDSNYGYT

V: TRBV2
J: TRBJ1-4
CDR3: ASYRDEKLF

V: TRBV11-2
J: TRBJ2-5
CDR3: ASSSNAGETQY

V: TRBV5-1
J: TRBJ2-7
CDR3: ASSRDRGYEQY

V: TRBV28
J: TRBJ2-7
CDR3: ASRSAGQGAKGGYEQY

V: TRBV5-6
J: TRBJ2-3
CDR3: ASSDLLDSTLGDTQY

V: TRBV6-1
J: TRBJ1-2
CDR3: ASTPANYGYT

V: TRBV27
J: TRBJ2-1
CDR3: ASSLLSQGKQF

V: TRBV20-1
J: TRBJ2-5
CDR3: SWEGGETQY

V: TRBV29-1
J: TRBJ1-2
CDR3: SVERDYGYT

V: TRBV19
J: TRBJ2-7
CDR3: ASSPGQAGAYEQY

V: TRBV6-5
J: TRBJ2-2
CDR3: ASTGTANTGELF

V: TRBV5-1
J: TRBJ1-6
CDR3: ASSPGTENSPLH

V: TRBV4-1
J: TRBJ2-3
CDR3: ASSQGGAAGGDTQY

V: TRBV7-9
J: TRBJ2-7
CDR3: ASSPSGGNSYEQY

V: TRBV10-1
J: TRBJ1-6
CDR3: ASSERLSPNSPLH

V: TRBV14
J: TRBJ2-5
CDR3: ASSQFESTSQETQY

V: TRBV9
J: TRBJ2-5
CDR3: ASSLQGGGETQY

V: TRBV13
J: TRBJ2-7
CDR3: ASSLGGGNVYEQY